These 16 T cell receptor beta chains came from one sample sequenced in a study of control samples from healthy donors and cancer patients. Measured with immunoSEQ multiplex PCR; TCRdb has only the in-frame clones, and not every one. The repertoire consists of 65,000 to 85,000 clones, with about nine tenths occurring once and the leading ten covering roughly a tenth. Specimen: PBMCs. The receptor source for this set is a woman in her forties or fifties with colorectal cancer.

The chain links TRBV7-8 to TRBJ1-6, with D possibly TRBD1 on 5 matching bases. Trimming left V 4 bases short and J 9 bases short, with 16 bases between. This CDR3 comprises 15 residues. CDR1 and CDR2 (germline): SGHVS, FQNEAQ. For the CDR3, the DNA is TGTGCCAGCAGCTCTGACGGGACGGTATTTTCACCCCTCCACTTT. This translates into CASSSDGTVFSPLHF.

In its sample, this clone was seen once. CDR3 protein: CASSPLVGGGRNSNQPQHF. The CDR3 DNA follows: TGTGCCAGCAGTCCCCTTGTGGGTGGCGGACGGAATAGCAATCAGCCCCAGCATTTT. This rearrangement joins TRBV6-2 or TRBV6-3 to TRBJ1-5, with D hard to call. The CDR3 runs 19 residues. V was shortened by 5 bases and J by 0 bases, with 23 bases between the two germline ends. Germline V gene lookup returns CDR1 MNHEY and CDR2 SVGEGT.

This clone was picked up one time. The chain is built from TRBV7-9 and TRBJ1-2; D is unresolved. The germline V and J ends were trimmed by 0 bases and 6 bases, with 5 bases remaining between them. CDR3 length: 12 residues. Germline values: CDR1 SEHNR, CDR2 FQNEAQ (reference sequence). CDR3 protein: CASSLAKDGYTF. CDR3 sequence (DNA): TGTGCCAGCAGCTTAGCGAAGGATGGCTACACCTTC.

V gene TRBV4-2 combines with J gene TRBJ1-6, with D uncertain. The length of the CDR3 is 18 residues. Germline V gives CDR1 LGHNA, CDR2 YNFKEQ. Trimming left V 0 bases short and J 9 bases short, with 21 bases between. The CDR3 bases are TGTGCCAGCAGCCAAGATGCGGGGAGGGCCGCGGGTAGTTCACCCCTCCACTTT. The encoded protein is CASSQDAGRAAGSSPLHF.

The V gene is TRBV4-3, the J gene TRBJ2-3; 8 nucleotides agree with TRBD1. The trim removed 0 bases at V and 1 base at J, leaving 3 bases unmatched. The CDR3 consists of 16 residues. Germline-derived CDR1 and CDR2 are LGHNA and YSLEER. The CDR3, as DNA: TGCGCCAGCAGCCAAGATGGGGGACAGGGCACAGATACGCAGTATTTT. It yields the protein CASSQDGGQGTDTQYF.

This chain connects TRBV5-1 to TRBJ1-5; D might be TRBD1 (6 bases). Trimming stripped 3 bases from V and 1 base from J, with 11 bases between. The CDR3 is 15 residues long. Germline V gene data show CDR1 as SGHRS and CDR2 as YFSETQ. The CDR3 nucleotides are TGCGCCAGCAGCTGGTCCGGGACAAGCAATCAGCCCCAGCATTTT. It is translated as CASSWSGTSNQPQHF.

The chain carries TRBV7-3 and TRBJ2-2; 8 bases match TRBD1. CDR1 and CDR2 from the germline V gene are SGHTA and FQGTGA. The CDR3 length is 16 residues. V was pared by 4 bases and J by 3 bases, with 7 bases of the junction left unmatched. The CDR3, as DNA: TGTGCCAGCAGCTCTACAGGGGGTGGATACACCGGGGAGCTGTTTTTT. It translates to CASSSTGGGYTGELFF.

The chain has TRBV6-2 or TRBV6-3 and TRBJ1-1; D is ambiguous. V lost 5 bases to trimming and J lost 6 bases, with 16 bases between them. The CDR3 length is 14 residues. Germline CDR1 and CDR2: MNHEY and SVGEGT. This CDR3 is CASSTFGSLAEAFF. CDR3 DNA sequence: TGTGCCAGCAGTACATTTGGCAGTTTGGCTGAAGCTTTCTTT.

Only a few counts were recorded for this clone. DNA for the CDR3: TGTGCCAGCTCACCACCGTGGCAGGGGGTCAACACCGGGGAGCTGTTTTTT. It specifies CASSPPWQGVNTGELFF. J is TRBJ2-2 and V is TRBV18; 7 bases are a match to TRBD1. The CDR3 sequence is 17 residues long. The V segment lost 0 bases and the J segment 2 bases; nucleotides outside the gene matches: 6. Germline assignment: CDR1 KGHSH and CDR2 LQKENI.

The chain uses TRBV15 and TRBJ2-1; no firm D call. Germline values: CDR1 LNHNV, CDR2 YYDKDF (reference sequence). The ends were cut back, 5 bases at V and 4 bases at J, with 12 bases in the middle. This CDR3 comprises 14 residues. The CDR3 nucleotides are TGTGCCACCAGCCGCCTGGACCGTTACAATGAGCAGTTCTTC. Protein sequence: CATSRLDRYNEQFF.

V usage is TRBV7-2 and J usage is TRBJ1-6; tentatively, D is TRBD1 (5 bases). Trimming left V 4 bases short and J 4 bases short, with 11 bases between. The CDR3 consists of 15 residues. Germline CDR1 reads SGHTA; CDR2 reads FQGNSA. This chain's CDR3 is CASSSQGEYNSPLHF. The CDR3 nucleotides read TGTGCCAGCAGCTCTCAGGGCGAATATAATTCACCCCTCCACTTT.

This clone was seen only a few times. V is TRBV7-9 and J is TRBJ1-4; no firm D call. Germline-derived CDR1 and CDR2 are SEHNR and FQNEAQ (reference sequence). Deletions cut 6 bases from V and 8 bases from J, with 13 bases between. CDR3 length: 13 amino acids. Written as DNA, the CDR3 is TGTGCCAGCAGAGCTCCCCCTGACGAAAAACTGTTTTTT. Translating it yields CASRAPPDEKLFF.

As regards this clone: Other DNA sequences in the same sample also yield this CDR3. The gene calls are TRBV6-2 or TRBV6-3 and TRBJ1-4; the D is unclear. The CDR3 totals 13 residues. Germline CDR1 reads MNHEY; CDR2 reads SVGEGT. Trimming stripped 6 bases from V and 6 bases from J, with 11 bases between. The DNA of the CDR3 is TGTGCCAGCAGCCCTCAGGCGGATGAAAAACTGTTTTTT. This translates into CASSPQADEKLFF.

The chain has TRBV7-6 and TRBJ2-2; D is unclear. The CDR3 contains 16 residues. Trimming pared 2 bases from V and 6 bases from J, leaving 16 bases between. Germline V gene sequence: CDR1 SGHVS, CDR2 FNYEAQ. The CDR3 DNA follows: TGTGCCAGCAGCTTACTTGGCGACGTGGGCGCCGGGGAGCTGTTTTTT. This gives the protein CASSLLGDVGAGELFF.

CDR3 sequence: CASTQRQLGKNTEAFF. The CDR3 DNA sequence: TGTGCCAGCACCCAACGGCAGTTGGGGAAGAACACTGAAGCTTTCTTT. V is TRBV6-6 and J is TRBJ1-1; D is ambiguous. Germline lookup yields CDR1 MNHNY and CDR2 SVGAGI (reference sequence). This CDR3 comprises 16 residues. Deletions cut 7 bases from V and 1 base from J, with 19 bases between.

The chain uses TRBV5-4 and TRBJ1-2; 7 positions match TRBD1. Germline CDR1 SGHNT, CDR2 YYREEE (reference sequence). After removal of 0 bases from V and 7 bases from J, the junction contained 0 bases not matched to a gene. The CDR3 contains 12 residues. CDR3 sequence reads: CASSLGQGGYTF. In DNA form, the CDR3 reads TGTGCCAGCAGCTTGGGACAGGGTGGCTACACCTTC.